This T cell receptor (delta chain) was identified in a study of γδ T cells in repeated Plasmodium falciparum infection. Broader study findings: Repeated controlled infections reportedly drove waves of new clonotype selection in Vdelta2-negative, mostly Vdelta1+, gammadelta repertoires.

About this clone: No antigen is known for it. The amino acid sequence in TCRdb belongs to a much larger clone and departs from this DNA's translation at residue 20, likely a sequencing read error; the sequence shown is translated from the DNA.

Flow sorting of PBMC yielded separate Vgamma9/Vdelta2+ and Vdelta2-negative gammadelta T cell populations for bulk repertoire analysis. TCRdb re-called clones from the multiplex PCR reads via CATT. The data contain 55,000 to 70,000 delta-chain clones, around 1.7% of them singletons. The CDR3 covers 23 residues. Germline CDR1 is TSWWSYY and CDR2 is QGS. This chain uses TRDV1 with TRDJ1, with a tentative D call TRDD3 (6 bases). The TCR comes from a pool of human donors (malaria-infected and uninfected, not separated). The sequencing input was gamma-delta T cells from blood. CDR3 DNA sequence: TGTGCTCTTGGGGAACTAGGCTCTATGGTTGGACACCACTCTCCCTGGGGATGGGATAACCTCATCTTT. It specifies CALGELGSMVGHHSPWGWDNLIF.